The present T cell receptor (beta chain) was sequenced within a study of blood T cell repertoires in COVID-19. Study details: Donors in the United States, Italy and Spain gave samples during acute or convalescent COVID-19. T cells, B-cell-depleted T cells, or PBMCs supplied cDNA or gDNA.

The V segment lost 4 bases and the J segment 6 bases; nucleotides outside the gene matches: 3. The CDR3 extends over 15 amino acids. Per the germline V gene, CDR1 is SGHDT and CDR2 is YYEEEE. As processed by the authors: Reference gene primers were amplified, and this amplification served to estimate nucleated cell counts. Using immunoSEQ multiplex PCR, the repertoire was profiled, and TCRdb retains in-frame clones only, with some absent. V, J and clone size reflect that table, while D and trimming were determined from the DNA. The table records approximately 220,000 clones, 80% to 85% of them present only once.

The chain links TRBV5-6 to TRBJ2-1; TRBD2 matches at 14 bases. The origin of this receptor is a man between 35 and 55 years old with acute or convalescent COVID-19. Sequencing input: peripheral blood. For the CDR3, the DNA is TGTGCCAGCAGCCTGGGACTAGCGGGAGCCAATGAGCAGTTCTTC. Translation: CASSLGLAGANEQFF. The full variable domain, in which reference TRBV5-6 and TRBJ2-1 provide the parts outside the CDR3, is DAGVTQSPTHLIKTRGQQVTLRCSPKSGHDTVSWYQQALGQGPQFIFQYYEEEERQRGNFPDRFSGHQFPNYSSELNVNALLLGDSALYLCASSLGLAGANEQFFGPGTRLTVL.